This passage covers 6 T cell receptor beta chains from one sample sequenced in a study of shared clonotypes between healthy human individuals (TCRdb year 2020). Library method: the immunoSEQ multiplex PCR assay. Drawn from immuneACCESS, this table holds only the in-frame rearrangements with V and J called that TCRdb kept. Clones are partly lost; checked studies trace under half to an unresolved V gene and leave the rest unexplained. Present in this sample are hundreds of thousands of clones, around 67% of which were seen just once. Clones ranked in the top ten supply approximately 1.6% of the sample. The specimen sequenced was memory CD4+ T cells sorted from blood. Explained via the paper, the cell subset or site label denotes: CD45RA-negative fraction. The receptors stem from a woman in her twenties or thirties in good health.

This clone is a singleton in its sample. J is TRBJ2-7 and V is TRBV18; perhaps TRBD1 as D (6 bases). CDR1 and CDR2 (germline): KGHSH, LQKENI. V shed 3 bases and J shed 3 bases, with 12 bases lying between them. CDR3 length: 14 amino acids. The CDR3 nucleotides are TGTGCCAGCTCACCCCCGGCAGGGGTCTACGAGCAGTACTTC. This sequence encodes CASSPPAGVYEQYF.

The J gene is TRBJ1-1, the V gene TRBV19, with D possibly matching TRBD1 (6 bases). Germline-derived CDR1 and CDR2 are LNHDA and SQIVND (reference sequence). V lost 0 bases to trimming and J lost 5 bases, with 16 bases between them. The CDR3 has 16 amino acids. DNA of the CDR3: TGTGCCAGTAGTATAGATCAAGGGGGGCGGAGAACTGAAGCTTTCTTT. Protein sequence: CASSIDQGGRRTEAFF.

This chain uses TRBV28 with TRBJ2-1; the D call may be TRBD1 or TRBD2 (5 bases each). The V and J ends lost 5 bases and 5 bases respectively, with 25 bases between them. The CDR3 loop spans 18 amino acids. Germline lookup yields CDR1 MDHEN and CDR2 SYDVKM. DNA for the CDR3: TGTGCCAGCAGTGGGGGTATGTTGAGCACACACAGCAACAATGAGCAGTTCTTC. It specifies CASSGGMLSTHSNNEQFF.

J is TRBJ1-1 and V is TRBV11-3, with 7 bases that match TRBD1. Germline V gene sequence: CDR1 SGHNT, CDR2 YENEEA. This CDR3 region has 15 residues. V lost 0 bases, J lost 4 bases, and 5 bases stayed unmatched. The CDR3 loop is CASSLDGTALTEAFF. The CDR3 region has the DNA TGTGCCAGCAGCTTAGATGGGACAGCACTCACTGAAGCTTTCTTT.

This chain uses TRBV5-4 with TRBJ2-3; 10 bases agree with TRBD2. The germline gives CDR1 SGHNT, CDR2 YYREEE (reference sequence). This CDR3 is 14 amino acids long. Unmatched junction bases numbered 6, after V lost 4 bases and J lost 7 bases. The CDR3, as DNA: TGTGCCAGCAGCCTAGCGGGGGTCTCATATACGCAGTATTTT. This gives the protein CASSLAGVSYTQYF.

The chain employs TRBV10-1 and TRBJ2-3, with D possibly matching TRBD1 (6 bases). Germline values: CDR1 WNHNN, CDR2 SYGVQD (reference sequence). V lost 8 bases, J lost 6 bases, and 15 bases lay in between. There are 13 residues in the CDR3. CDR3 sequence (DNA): TGCGCCAGCGCAAAGGGGGTTCGGGATACGCAGTATTTT. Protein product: CASAKGVRDTQYF.